This T cell receptor beta chain was recorded in a study of T cells in Graves' hyperthyroidism and ophthalmopathy. Uncontrolled infections, other autoimmune diseases, pregnancy or lactation led to exclusion of patients. CDR1 DFQATT and CDR2 SNEGSKA come from the germline V gene (reference sequence). Losses at the gene ends were 1 base for V and 5 bases for J; bases not matched to a gene: 5. The CDR3 has 15 residues. Study-level points and caveats: Blood also contained most expanded thyroid clonotypes above 0.001. Stable hyperthyroidism was separated from ophthalmopathy by a model based on 13 V-J features.

TCR beta CDR3 regions were amplified from RNA transcripts. The TCR CDR3 was amplified in a first-round RT-PCR using the HTBI primer set. TCRdb recomputed calls from the multiplex PCR reads with MiXCR, one row per CDR3 protein. The sample contains fewer than 900,000 distinct CDR3 sequences, about a sixth of which appear only once. Concerning this clonotype: Its antigen is as yet unknown.

The V call is TRBV20-1, the J call TRBJ2-2, with 9 nucleotides matching TRBD2. The sequencing sample was made of blood. The clonotype originates from a man between 18 and 35 years old with Graves' hyperthyroidism. This CDR3 is CSARGLAGLTGELFF. CDR3 bases: TGCAGTGCTAGAGGGCTAGCGGGACTTACCGGGGAGCTGTTTTTT.